This entry is about one T cell receptor (beta chain). The antigen remains undetermined. This specimen belongs to a study of CD8+ T cells in alopecia areata. At the level of the study: Severity scores in treated patients reflected the percentage of scalp affected.

V lost 4 bases and J lost 2, with 12 bases in between. This CDR3 is 14 amino acids long. The germline V gene has CDR1 SGHNT and CDR2 YYREEE (reference sequence). Regarding treatment: oral pan-JAK inhibitor, 5-10 mg twice daily. General study results and limits: There were many expanded lesional clones persisting in scalp and blood during tofacitinib. Among the 100 top clones, expanded CD8+ clones, like scalp clonality, were significantly decreased by tofacitinib. Lesional scalp displayed greater clonality than normal scalp, most notably in alopecia totalis/universalis.

cDNA prepared by RNA extraction and subsequent reverse transcription served as the template for sequencing. Profiling relied on immunoSEQ multiplex PCR, and the TCRdb table lists in-frame clones only, not all of them. Found here are fewer than 250,000 clones, 40% to 45% of them singletons; the top ten hold approximately 2.9%. The chain links TRBV5-4 to TRBJ1-1, with D tentatively TRBD1 (5 bases). The receptor's source is a human donor with alopecia areata. The source was CD4+ T cells sorted from blood, collected at roughly week 36, from a patient treated with tofacitinib. The CDR3: CASSTGPLNTEAFF. CDR3 nucleotides: TGTGCCAGCAGCACGGGGCCGTTAAACACTGAAGCTTTCTTT.